This T cell receptor (beta chain) derives from a study of regulatory T cells in long-lasting Graves disease. The study, taken as a whole, reports: Fewer public clonotypes were shared by new patients (over 950) than by persistent patients (2,741).

Time point described: persistent/refractory GD, antithyroid drugs over 5 years with positive TRAb. RNA extracted from PBMCs served as the sequencing template. Comments on this clonotype: Its antigen is as yet unknown.

TCR beta libraries were built with iRepertoire HTBI primers and Arm-PCR of CDR3 regions. TCRdb re-called the multiplex PCR reads with MiXCR, one entry per CDR3 protein. This table has 600,000 to 850,000 distinct CDR3 sequences, about 32% appearing once. V lost 1 base and J lost 12, with 16 bases in between. Germline CDR1 is LGHDT and CDR2 is YNNKEL (reference sequence). CDR3 length: 14 amino acids. The TCR originated in a female donor with Graves disease. The chain couples TRBV3-1 to TRBJ1-5; D gene unclear. The material was peripheral blood mononuclear cells (PBMCs), obtained when the disease was refractory, from a patient treated with antithyroid drugs. This chain's CDR3 is CASSQGVGSRNQHF. The CDR3 DNA reads TGTGCCAGCAGCCAAGGGGTGGGGAGCAGGAACCAGCATTTT.